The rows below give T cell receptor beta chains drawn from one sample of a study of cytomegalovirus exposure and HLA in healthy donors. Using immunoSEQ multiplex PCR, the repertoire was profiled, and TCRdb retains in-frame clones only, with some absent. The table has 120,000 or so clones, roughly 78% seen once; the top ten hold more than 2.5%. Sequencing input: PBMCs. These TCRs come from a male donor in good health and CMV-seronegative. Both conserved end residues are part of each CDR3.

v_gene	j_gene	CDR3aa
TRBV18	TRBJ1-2	CASSPEDRFGYTF
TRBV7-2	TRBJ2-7	CASSRTGFYEQYF
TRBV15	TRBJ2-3	CATADRGGTDTQYF
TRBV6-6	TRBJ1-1	CASSSEGYVNTEAFF
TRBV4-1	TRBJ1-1	CASSQPGTWNTEAFF
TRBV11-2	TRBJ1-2	CASSSLRVNYGYTF
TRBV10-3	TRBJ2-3	CAISAGTSGASTDTQYF
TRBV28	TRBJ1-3	CASSITGVGNTIYF
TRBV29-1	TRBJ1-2	CSGMGLNYGYTF
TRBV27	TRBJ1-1	CASRDLGGYTEAFF
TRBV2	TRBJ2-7	CASSPQGVTSYEQYF
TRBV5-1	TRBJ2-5	CASSFKQETQYF
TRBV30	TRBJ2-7	CAWSVRDEQYF
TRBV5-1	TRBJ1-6	CASRPGLQNSPLHF
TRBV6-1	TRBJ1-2	CASTSTGLLGDGYTF
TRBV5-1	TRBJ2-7	CASFPGTGFYEQYF
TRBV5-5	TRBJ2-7	CASSSPVYEQYF
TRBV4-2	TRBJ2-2	CASSPLGAFDGELFF
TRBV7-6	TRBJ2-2	CASSLGTGGFNTGELFF
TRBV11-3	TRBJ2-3	CASSPGLAASTDTQYF
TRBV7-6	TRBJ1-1	CASSLAQNTEAFF
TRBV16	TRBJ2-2	CASSRRQGNTGELFF
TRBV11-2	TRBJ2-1	CASSLGTSGRLGNEQFF
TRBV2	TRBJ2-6	CASRGLNSGANVLTF
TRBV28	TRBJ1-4	CASSTESLTNEKLFF
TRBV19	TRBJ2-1	CASSFRRGSSYNEQFF
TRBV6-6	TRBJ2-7	CASRGSPYEQYF
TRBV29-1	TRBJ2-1	CSVRDRVYNEQFF
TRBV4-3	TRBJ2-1	CASSQEPTGGYEQFF
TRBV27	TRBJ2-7	CASSHHDRAYEQYF
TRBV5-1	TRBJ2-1	CASSSSDRDLYNEQFF
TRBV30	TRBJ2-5	CAWNGGLGTQYF
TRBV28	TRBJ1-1	CASSLWVGGGAENTEAFF
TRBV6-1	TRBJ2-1	CASSVSGYNEQFF
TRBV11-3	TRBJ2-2	CASSLFSWQTNTGELFF
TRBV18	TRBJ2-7	CASSNTPGQKTSRGSYEQYF
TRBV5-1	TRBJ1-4	CASSPGGTGYEKLFF
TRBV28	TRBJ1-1	CASSDRSSQIAEAFF
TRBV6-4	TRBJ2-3	CASSDSSGGADTQYF
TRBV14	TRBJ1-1	CASSEYGGATEAFF
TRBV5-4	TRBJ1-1	CASSLGLWTGGRAEAFF
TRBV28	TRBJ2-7	CASSSPGVSYEQYF
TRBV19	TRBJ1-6	CASSGQPGTNSPLHF
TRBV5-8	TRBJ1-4	CASSTGRPSEKLFF
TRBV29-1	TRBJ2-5	CSVNKPQETQYF